This TCR beta chain derives from a study of T cells in localized non-small cell lung cancer. Notes on the study in general: For the top 100 tumor clones, a median about 62 also appeared in adjacent lung. Sequencing was limited to one tumor region, leaving the possibility of heterogeneity open. Blood T cell density predicted longer survival; adjacent-lung clonality, shorter. Uninvolved adjacent lung had the highest recorded T cell clonality, with tumor below it.

Here immunoSEQ multiplex PCR was the method, and the copy in TCRdb shows in-frame clones only, minus some. The sample records about 40,000 clones, 81% being singletons. Per germline, CDR1 SGHTA and CDR2 FQGNSA. The CDR3 length is 14 residues. Trimming pared 7 bases from V and 4 bases from J, leaving 17 bases between. Concerning this clone itself: Its specificity is not known.

Material: peripheral blood mononuclear cells, obtained before any cancer treatment. The origin of this receptor is a male donor older than 55 with stage II lung adenocarcinoma. V gene TRBV7-2 combines with J gene TRBJ2-7; either TRBD1 or TRBD2 may supply D (6 bases each). CDR3 residues: CASTYPKGGYEQYF. CDR3 coding DNA: TGTGCCAGCACCTACCCCAAGGGGGGTTACGAGCAGTACTTC.